Below are 16 T cell receptor beta chains sequenced from a single sample in a study of blood T cell repertoires in COVID-19 (dated by TCRdb to 2020 to 2022). Libraries were built with the immunoSEQ multiplex PCR assay. Not all clones reach the TCRdb copy of this immuneACCESS table, which keeps in-frame sequences only. Checked studies attribute under half of the gap to unresolved V genes and leave the rest unexplained. This sample holds about 160,000 clones; about nine tenths were observed only once. The leading ten clones occupy approximately 2.4% of the sample. The material sequenced was peripheral blood. The receptors were sampled from a man aged 18 to 30 with acute or convalescent COVID-19.

The V call is TRBV12-3 or TRBV12-4, the J call TRBJ2-2; D possibly corresponds to TRBD1 (6 bases). V lost 3 bases to trimming and J lost 6 bases, with 8 bases between them. The CDR3 spans 13 residues. CDR3 sequence (DNA): TGTGCCAGCAGTTTCCAGGGGCCCGGGGAGCTGTTTTTT. Protein sequence: CASSFQGPGELFF.

The chain is built from TRBV25-1 and TRBJ1-3; D is possibly TRBD1 (6 bases). The CDR3 is 11 residues long. CDR1 and CDR2 (germline): MGHDK, SYGVNS. V was clipped by 6 bases and J by 8 bases, with 8 bases between them. CDR3 bases: TGTGCCAGCAGAAAGGGGGACACCATATATTTT. Encoded protein: CASRKGDTIYF.

The chain joins TRBV9 to TRBJ1-3, with 7 bases that match TRBD1. V lost 4 bases, J lost 4 bases, and 14 bases stayed unmatched. This CDR3 is 17 amino acids long. CDR1 SGDLS and CDR2 YYNGEE come from the germline V gene. CDR3 sequence reads: CASSTSQGKAGGNTIYF. The DNA of the CDR3 is TGTGCCAGCAGCACCTCACAGGGGAAGGCGGGCGGAAACACCATATATTTT.

V usage is TRBV19 and J usage is TRBJ1-1, with 8 bases lining up with TRBD1. Germline CDR1 is LNHDA and CDR2 is SQIVND (reference sequence). The CDR3 runs 12 residues. The trim removed 5 bases at V and 11 bases at J, leaving 7 bases unmatched. In DNA form, the CDR3 reads TGTGCCAGTAGTTCCCAGGGGGCTAAGGCTTTCTTT. It is translated as CASSSQGAKAFF. The full variable domain, completed using reference TRBV19 and TRBJ1-1, is DGGITQSPKYLFRKEGQNVTLSCEQNLNHDAMYWYRQDPGQGLRLIYYSQIVNDFQKGDIAEGYSVSREKKESFPLTVTSAQKNPTAFYLCASSSQGAKAFFGQGTRLTVV.

The genes are TRBV12-3 or TRBV12-4 and TRBJ1-2; D is possibly TRBD1 (5 bases). Trimming removed 2 bases at V and 3 bases at J, with 7 bases between. The CDR3 runs 13 residues. DNA of the CDR3: TGTGCCAGCAGTTTAACCAGGGACTATGGCTACACCTTC. Protein: CASSLTRDYGYTF.

In this sample, this clone turned up a few times. The chain links TRBV18 to TRBJ1-6; a possible D gene is TRBD1 (6 bases). The CDR3 has 16 amino acids. V lost 2 bases to trimming and J lost 7 bases, with 15 bases between them. Germline lookup yields CDR1 KGHSH and CDR2 LQKENI. The CDR3 sequence is CASSPGQPNLNSPLHF. CDR3 in DNA: TGTGCCAGCTCACCAGGACAGCCTAATCTAAATTCACCCCTCCACTTT.

The V gene is TRBV7-9, the J gene TRBJ1-1; 8 nucleotides agree with TRBD1. Germline CDR1 is SEHNR and CDR2 is FQNEAQ (reference sequence). Losses at the gene ends were 4 bases for V and 1 base for J; bases not matched to a gene: 8. The CDR3 contains 16 residues. CDR3 coding DNA: TGTGCCAGCAGCTCATGGGTAGGACAGGGGAACACTGAAGCTTTCTTT. This gives the protein CASSSWVGQGNTEAFF.

The rearrangement links TRBV5-6 to TRBJ1-5; possible D gene TRBD1, 5 bases. The CDR3 loop spans 13 amino acids. V gave up 4 bases and J gave up 9 bases, with 14 bases separating them. Germline CDR1 SGHDT, CDR2 YYEEEE. DNA for the CDR3: TGTGCCAGCAGCCAGCGGGGAGACAGGCCCCAGCATTTT. Its translation is CASSQRGDRPQHF.

This chain uses TRBV4-1 with TRBJ1-6; 10 bases agree with TRBD1. This CDR3 has 15 amino acids. Germline values: CDR1 MGHRA, CDR2 YSYEKL. The V and J ends lost 1 base and 6 bases, in that order; junction bases with no gene match: 0. The CDR3 nucleotides read TGCGCCAGCAGCCAAGGGACAGGGGGTAATTCACCCCTCCACTTT. Amino acids: CASSQGTGGNSPLHF.

This clone was seen only a few times. CDR3 nucleotides: TGTGCCAGCACCTCGGGGGGATACGAGCAGTACTTC. Translating gives CASTSGGYEQYF. The rearrangement links TRBV7-2 to TRBJ2-7, with 7 bases aligning to TRBD2. Germline-derived CDR1 and CDR2 are SGHTA and FQGNSA. J was trimmed by 4 bases and V by 7 bases; bases with no gene match: 4. There are 12 residues in the CDR3.

The chain couples TRBV7-6 to TRBJ2-7; the D gene is possibly TRBD2 (5 bases). This CDR3 has 16 amino acids. V gave up 5 bases and J gave up 6 bases, with 23 bases separating them. Germline values: CDR1 SGHVS, CDR2 FNYEAQ. CDR3: CASSPLARGRVSEQYF. In nucleotides, the CDR3 is TGTGCCAGCAGCCCTTTGGCCCGGGGAAGGGTTAGCGAGCAGTACTTC.

This rearrangement joins TRBV9 to TRBJ2-1; D is unclear. Looked up from germline, CDR1 is SGDLS and CDR2 is YYNGEE. The CDR3 spans 12 residues. The germline V and J ends were trimmed by 4 bases and 9 bases, with 11 bases remaining between them. The CDR3 DNA sequence: TGTGCCAGCAGCCCTAATCGCGGTGAGCAGTTCTTC. Its protein is CASSPNRGEQFF.

The genes are TRBV4-1 and TRBJ2-3; unclear D gene. The CDR3 contains 13 residues. Trimming shortened V by 2 bases and J by 1 base, and 4 bases separated the two germline ends. CDR1 and CDR2 from the germline V gene are MGHRA and YSYEKL. The CDR3 DNA is TGCGCCAGCAGCCAACAGGGCACAGATACGCAGTATTTT. This encodes CASSQQGTDTQYF.

This clone was counted once. The chain carries TRBV11-2 and TRBJ2-5, with D possibly TRBD1 on 5 matching bases. Trimming removed 5 bases at V and 7 bases at J, with 8 bases between. Germline V gene lookup returns CDR1 SGHAT and CDR2 FQNNGV. CDR3 size: 11 residues. CDR3 DNA sequence: TGTGCCAGCAGCCATCAGGGGACCCAGTACTTC. Translation: CASSHQGTQYF.

This chain uses TRBV2 with TRBJ2-1; a weak D match, TRBD2 (5 bases). The CDR3 has 16 amino acids. The germline V and J ends were trimmed by 6 bases and 0 bases, with 15 bases remaining between them. Germline V CDR1 and CDR2: SNHLY, FYNNEI. CDR3 coding DNA: TGTGCCAGCAGCCGTTCTAGCCTTAGCTCCTACAATGAGCAGTTCTTC. This translates into CASSRSSLSSYNEQFF.

The rearrangement uses TRBV30 and TRBJ2-7; the D gene is possibly TRBD2 (5 bases). Trimming took off 5 bases at V and 7 bases at J, with 18 bases between the two ends. This CDR3 has 13 residues. The V gene's germline CDR1 is GTSNPN and CDR2 SVGIG (reference sequence). The CDR3 bases are TGTGCCTGGGGAGATAGGGTGACTAAAGAGCAGTACTTC. Its protein product is CAWGDRVTKEQYF. Based on the CDR3 plus reference TRBV30 and TRBJ2-7, the full variable domain is SQTIHQWPATLVQPVGSPLSLECTVEGTSNPNLYWYRQAAGRGLQLLFYSVGIGQISSEVPQNLSASRPQDRQFILSSKKLLLSDSGFYLCAWGDRVTKEQYFGPGTRLTVT.